Following are 27 T cell receptor beta chains from one sample sequenced in a study of control samples from healthy donors and cancer patients. Using immunoSEQ multiplex PCR, the repertoire was profiled, and TCRdb retains in-frame clones only, with some absent. The table for this sample gives under 200,000 clones. Sequencing input: blood. These receptors came from a woman between 25 and 40 years old in good health.

The chain uses TRBV7-8 and TRBJ1-2; possibly TRBD1 for D (5 bases). V was pared by 4 bases and J by 2 bases, with 8 bases between. From germline, CDR1 is SGHVS and CDR2 FQNEAQ. The CDR3 is 13 amino acids. The CDR3 DNA follows: TGTGCCAGCAGCTCCAGGGAAAACTATGGCTACACCTTC. Translating it yields CASSSRENYGYTF.

The V gene is TRBV15, the J gene TRBJ2-1; 8 nucleotides align to TRBD1. V lost 5 bases and J lost 6; bases outside the gene matches: 9. The germline V gene encodes CDR1 LNHNV and CDR2 YYDKDF (reference sequence). CDR3 size: 15 residues. The CDR3 sequence is CATSSPDRESNEQFF. DNA for the CDR3: TGTGCCACCAGCTCACCGGACAGGGAAAGCAATGAGCAGTTCTTC.

V gene TRBV7-2 combines with J gene TRBJ1-1; no definite D call. The germline V gene has CDR1 SGHTA and CDR2 FQGNSA. The CDR3 totals 14 residues. V was trimmed by 1 base and J by 2 bases, leaving 8 bases between them. CDR3 sequence reads: CASSLVTENTEAFF. Written as DNA, the CDR3 is TGTGCCAGCAGCTTAGTTACAGAAAACACTGAAGCTTTCTTT.

The J gene is TRBJ2-7, the V gene TRBV7-9; 8 positions match TRBD1. V lost 4 bases to trimming and J lost 2 bases; unmatched junction nucleotides: 4. The length of the CDR3 is 14 residues. The germline gives CDR1 SEHNR, CDR2 FQNEAQ (reference sequence). The CDR3 DNA is TGTGCCAGCAGCTCTGACAGGGGCCCCTACGAGCAGTACTTC. Its protein product is CASSSDRGPYEQYF.

The genes are TRBV19 and TRBJ1-2, with D perhaps TRBD1 (6 bases). The germline CDR1 and CDR2 sequences are LNHDA and SQIVND (reference sequence). CDR3 length equals 14 residues. Trimming stripped 6 bases from V and 6 bases from J, with 17 bases between. The CDR3 spells CASRSTGPRHGYTF. The CDR3, as DNA: TGTGCCAGTAGATCGACAGGCCCCCGCCATGGCTACACCTTC.

The V gene is TRBV7-3, the J gene TRBJ1-1; no firm D call. With 3 bases removed from V and 2 bases from J, the gap between germline ends came to 7 bases. From germline, CDR1 is SGHTA and CDR2 FQGTGA. CDR3 size: 13 residues. The CDR3: CASSFASNTEAFF. The CDR3 bases are TGTGCCAGCAGCTTTGCCAGCAACACTGAAGCTTTCTTT.

The gene calls are TRBV19 and TRBJ1-4, with a tentative D call TRBD1 (5 bases). The V end was cut by 7 bases, the J end by 1 base, with 13 bases between. Per germline, CDR1 LNHDA and CDR2 SQIVND (reference sequence). This CDR3 is 15 amino acids long. DNA of the CDR3: TGTGCCAGTACCAAAATGGGGGAAACTAATGAAAAACTGTTTTTT. It is translated as CASTKMGETNEKLFF. Full variable domain (rest looked up from reference TRBV19 and TRBJ1-4): DGGITQSPKYLFRKEGQNVTLSCEQNLNHDAMYWYRQDPGQGLRLIYYSQIVNDFQKGDIAEGYSVSREKKESFPLTVTSAQKNPTAFYLCASTKMGETNEKLFFGSGTQLSVL.

The chain links TRBV5-1 to TRBJ2-3; tentative D call: TRBD2 (5 bases). Germline lookup yields CDR1 SGHRS and CDR2 YFSETQ. This CDR3 contains 15 residues. V was clipped by 1 base and J by 0 bases, with 9 bases between them. The CDR3 coding sequence is TGCGCCAGCAGCTTGTGGGGAGATAGCACAGATACGCAGTATTTT. This translates into CASSLWGDSTDTQYF.

This chain uses TRBV18 with TRBJ1-4; no definite D call. Trimming shortened V by 6 bases and J by 8 bases, and 13 bases separated the two germline ends. The CDR3 runs to 13 residues. CDR1 and CDR2 from the germline V gene are KGHSH and LQKENI. The CDR3: CASSSAAEEKLFF. CDR3 bases: TGTGCCAGCTCCAGCGCGGCGGAGGAAAAACTGTTTTTT.

The V gene is TRBV9, the J gene TRBJ2-7, with 9 positions matching TRBD1. The V and J ends lost 4 bases and 3 bases, in that order; junction bases with no gene match: 5. The CDR3 totals 14 residues. Germline CDR1 reads SGDLS; CDR2 reads YYNGEE. This CDR3 is CASSPGQGNYEQYF. Written as DNA, the CDR3 is TGTGCCAGCAGCCCGGGACAGGGTAACTACGAGCAGTACTTC.

J is TRBJ1-6 and V is TRBV2; the D is unclear. CDR3 length: 16 amino acids. Trimming removed 5 bases from V and 6 bases from J, with 17 bases in between. Germline CDR1 is SNHLY and CDR2 is FYNNEI. CDR3 sequence (DNA): TGTGCCAGCAGTCCCCCGGGTGCCAGGACTAATTCACCCCTCCACTTT. The encoded protein is CASSPPGARTNSPLHF. The complete variable domain, with remaining parts taken from reference TRBV2 and TRBJ1-6, reads EPEVTQTPSHQVTQMGQEVILRCVPISNHLYFYWYRQILGQKVEFLVSFYNNEISEKSEIFDDQFSVERPDGSNFTLKIRSTKLEDSAMYFCASSPPGARTNSPLHFGNGTRLTVT.

The chain joins TRBV11-2 to TRBJ1-2; D is unresolved. Germline V lookup: CDR1 SGHAT, CDR2 FQNNGV. The CDR3 spans 14 residues. Trimming pared 4 bases from V and 4 bases from J, leaving 13 bases between. This chain's CDR3 is CASSSMLMSYGYTF. The CDR3 coding sequence is TGTGCCAGCAGCTCCATGCTCATGTCCTATGGCTACACCTTC.

The chain joins TRBV7-9 to TRBJ1-1; D is unresolved. Germline loops: CDR1 SEHNR, CDR2 FQNEAQ (reference sequence). The CDR3 spans 15 residues. Trimming removed 7 bases at V and 1 base at J, with 16 bases between. The CDR3 loop is CASTSTLGPNTEAFF. CDR3 coding DNA: TGTGCCAGCACCTCGACTCTGGGTCCGAACACTGAAGCTTTCTTT.

The gene calls are TRBV4-2 and TRBJ2-7; weak D call: TRBD2 (6 bases). CDR1 is LGHNA and CDR2 is YNFKEQ in the germline V gene. The V gene lost 2 bases and the J gene lost 4 bases, with 18 bases spanning the gap. The CDR3 length is 16 residues. CDR3 DNA: TGTGCCAGCAGCCAAAGGGCGTCGCGGGGAGATTACGAGCAGTACTTC. Its protein is CASSQRASRGDYEQYF.

This chain joins TRBV19 and TRBJ1-3; D gene unclear. CDR3 length: 13 amino acids. V was cut by 5 bases and J by 11 bases, with 16 bases left in between. Germline V CDR1 and CDR2: LNHDA, SQIVND (reference sequence). DNA of the CDR3: TGTGCCAGTAGTGAGACTAAGGCGGATCCCATATATTTT. Its protein is CASSETKADPIYF.

V usage is TRBV5-1 and J usage is TRBJ2-5, with 14 bases aligning to TRBD2. The CDR3 runs 19 residues. V gave up 3 bases and J gave up 0 bases; unmatched junction bases: 10. CDR1 and CDR2 (germline): SGHRS, YFSETQ. The DNA of the CDR3 is TGCGCCAGCAGCTACCGGACTAGCGGGGGGATTTGGTACCAAGAGACCCAGTACTTC. Translation gives CASSYRTSGGIWYQETQYF.

The chain links TRBV29-1 to TRBJ1-1; D is possibly TRBD1 (6 bases). The CDR3 length is 21 residues. Between the trimmed V and J ends, which lost 4 bases and 4 bases, there was a span of 37 bases. Germline-derived CDR1 and CDR2 are SQVTM and ANQGSEA. DNA for the CDR3: TGCAGCGTTGGGGCCCTGACCCCTTGGGGGGGGCTGCGACCTTCTGTCACTGAAGCTTTCTTT. Its protein product is CSVGALTPWGGLRPSVTEAFF.

This chain connects TRBV2 to TRBJ2-1; tentatively, D is TRBD2 (5 bases). This CDR3 spans 12 amino acids. Germline V lookup: CDR1 SNHLY, CDR2 FYNNEI. With 3 bases removed from V and 9 bases from J, the gap between germline ends came to 9 bases. CDR3 in amino acids: CASSDPGFEQFF. CDR3 nucleotides: TGTGCCAGCAGTGATCCGGGGTTTGAGCAGTTCTTC.

The gene calls are TRBV10-3 and TRBJ2-7, with D unclear. From germline, CDR1 is ENHRY and CDR2 SYGVKD. V was cut by 4 bases and J by 5 bases, with 12 bases left in between. This CDR3 contains 13 residues. The CDR3, as DNA: TGTGCCATCAGTGTGGCAGGTACACACGAGCAGTACTTC. Protein: CAISVAGTHEQYF.

This chain uses TRBV19 with TRBJ2-5, with D unresolved. This CDR3 is 13 amino acids long. Between the trimmed V and J ends, which lost 5 bases and 2 bases, there was a span of 9 bases. Germline-derived CDR1 and CDR2 are LNHDA and SQIVND (reference sequence). The CDR3 bases are TGTGCCAGTAGTCCCCGTCAGCAAGAGACCCAGTACTTC. It encodes CASSPRQQETQYF.

The rearrangement links TRBV28 to TRBJ2-2; the D is unclear. Germline assignment: CDR1 MDHEN and CDR2 SYDVKM. Between the trimmed V and J ends, which lost 3 bases and 3 bases, there was a span of 8 bases. This CDR3 is built from 14 residues. The CDR3 nucleotides read TGTGCCAGCAGTTTTTGGGTGGACACCGGGGAGCTGTTTTTT. It yields the protein CASSFWVDTGELFF.

Comments on this clone: This specimen includes other DNA sequences encoding the same CDR3. V usage is TRBV12-3 or TRBV12-4 and J usage is TRBJ1-1; D ambiguous. CDR3 size: 12 residues. V was shortened by 5 bases and J by 1 base, with 5 bases between the two germline ends. The CDR3 nucleotides read TGTGCCAGCAGTAGACAGAACACTGAAGCTTTCTTT. Amino acid sequence: CASSRQNTEAFF.

The CDR3 here is CASRPPTGANQPQHF. CDR3 coding DNA: TGTGCCAGCCGGCCCCCGACAGGAGCAAACCAGCCCCAGCATTTT. J is TRBJ1-5 and V is TRBV28, with a possible D match to TRBD1 (6 bases). CDR1 is MDHEN and CDR2 is SYDVKM in the germline V gene. The CDR3 length is 15 residues. The ends were cut back, 8 bases at V and 7 bases at J, with 21 bases in the middle.

The V call is TRBV4-1, the J call TRBJ1-6; 8 positions match TRBD1. The CDR3 is 16 residues long. V lost 1 base, J lost 7 bases, and 6 bases stayed unmatched. CDR1 and CDR2 from the germline V gene are MGHRA and YSYEKL. CDR3 in amino acids: CASSQAARQGNSPLHF. The DNA of the CDR3 is TGCGCCAGCAGCCAAGCAGCGAGACAGGGGAATTCACCCCTCCACTTT.

As for this clone: The sample carries other DNA sequences with the same CDR3. The chain couples TRBV9 to TRBJ1-3; the D is unclear. Germline assignment: CDR1 SGDLS and CDR2 YYNGEE. Deletions cut 4 bases from V and 0 bases from J, with 8 bases between. The CDR3 extends over 14 amino acids. The CDR3 DNA reads as TGTGCCAGCAGCCCCCCGAGCTCTGGAAACACCATATATTTT. It encodes CASSPPSSGNTIYF.

The gene calls are TRBV7-8 and TRBJ2-5; D possibly corresponds to TRBD2 (5 bases). This CDR3 is built from 14 residues. In germline, CDR1 is SGHVS, CDR2 FQNEAQ. Trimming cost V 2 bases and J 2 bases, with 9 bases left between them. CDR3 DNA sequence: TGTGCCAGCAGCTTAAGGCTAGCTCAAGAGACCCAGTACTTC. It yields the protein CASSLRLAQETQYF. Using reference TRBV7-8 and TRBJ2-5 for the parts outside the CDR3, the full variable domain is GAGVSQSPRYKVAKRGQDVALRCDPISGHVSLFWYQQALGQGPEFLTYFQNEAQLDKSGLPSDRFFAERPEGSVSTLKIQRTQQEDSAVYLCASSLRLAQETQYFGPGTRLLVL.

The V and J genes are TRBV27 and TRBJ1-1; perhaps TRBD1 as D (5 bases). V lost 0 bases and J 3 bases, leaving 11 bases between the germline ends. This CDR3 comprises 15 residues. Germline lookup yields CDR1 MNHEY and CDR2 SMNVEV (reference sequence). The CDR3 loop reads CASSLSYGGDTEAFF. The CDR3 coding sequence is TGTGCCAGCAGTTTATCGTACGGGGGTGACACTGAAGCTTTCTTT.